This T cell receptor beta chain comes out of a study of blood T cell repertoires in COVID-19. Study background: Sites across the United States, Italy and Spain contributed samples from acute and convalescent COVID-19.

TCRdb keeps only in-frame clones here, not all; method: immunoSEQ multiplex PCR. The data hold approximately 250,000 clones, with more than 65% observed a single time. Germline CDR1 reads MNHNY; CDR2 reads SVGAGI (reference sequence). V was cut by 7 bases and J by 5 bases, with 18 bases left in between. The CDR3 length is 15 residues. Sequenced sample: peripheral blood. The rearrangement joins TRBV6-6 to TRBJ2-4; D is possibly TRBD2 (6 bases). This sequence originates from a man aged 35-49 years who had recovered from COVID-19. The CDR3 nucleotides are TGTGCCAGCAATCTGGGAGGAGGCACAGAAAACATTCAGTACTTC. It translates to CASNLGGGTENIQYF.